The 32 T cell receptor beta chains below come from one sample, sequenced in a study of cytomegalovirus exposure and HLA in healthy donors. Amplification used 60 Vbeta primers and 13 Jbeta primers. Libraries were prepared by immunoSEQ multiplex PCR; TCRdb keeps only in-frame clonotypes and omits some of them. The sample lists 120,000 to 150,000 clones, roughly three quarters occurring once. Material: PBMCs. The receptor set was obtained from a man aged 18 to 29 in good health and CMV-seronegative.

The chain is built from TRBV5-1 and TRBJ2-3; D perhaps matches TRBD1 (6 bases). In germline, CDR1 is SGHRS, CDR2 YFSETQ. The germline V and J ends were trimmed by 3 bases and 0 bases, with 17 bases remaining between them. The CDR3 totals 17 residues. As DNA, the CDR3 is TGCGCCAGCAGCTGGGGGCTACTCACTATAAGCACAGATACGCAGTATTTT. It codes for CASSWGLLTISTDTQYF.

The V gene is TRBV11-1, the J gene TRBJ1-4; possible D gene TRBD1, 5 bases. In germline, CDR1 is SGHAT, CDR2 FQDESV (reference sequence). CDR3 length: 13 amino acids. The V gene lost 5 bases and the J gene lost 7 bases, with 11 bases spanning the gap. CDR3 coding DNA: TGTGCCAGCAGCGCCGACGGGGGTGAAAAACTGTTTTTT. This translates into CASSADGGEKLFF.

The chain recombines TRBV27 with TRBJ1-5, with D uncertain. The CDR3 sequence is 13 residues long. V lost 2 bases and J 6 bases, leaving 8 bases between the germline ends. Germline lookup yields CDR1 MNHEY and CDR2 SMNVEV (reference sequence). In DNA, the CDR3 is TGTGCCAGCAGTTTAGCAGATCGTCAGCCCCAGCATTTT. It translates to CASSLADRQPQHF.

CDR3: CASSEGWGDRAGNTIYF. CDR3 nucleotides: TGTGCCAGCAGTGAAGGATGGGGCGACAGGGCTGGAAACACCATATATTTT. J is TRBJ1-3 and V is TRBV2; 7 bases are shared with TRBD1. The CDR3 length is 17 residues. Germline CDR1 reads SNHLY; CDR2 reads FYNNEI. The V and J ends lost 1 base and 2 bases, in that order; junction bases with no gene match: 8.

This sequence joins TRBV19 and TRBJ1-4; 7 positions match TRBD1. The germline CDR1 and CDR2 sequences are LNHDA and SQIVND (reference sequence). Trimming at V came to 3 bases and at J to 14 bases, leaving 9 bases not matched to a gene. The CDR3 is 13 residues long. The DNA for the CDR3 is TGTGCCAGTAGTATCGATCCTCAGGGGGTCCTGTTTTTT. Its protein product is CASSIDPQGVLFF.

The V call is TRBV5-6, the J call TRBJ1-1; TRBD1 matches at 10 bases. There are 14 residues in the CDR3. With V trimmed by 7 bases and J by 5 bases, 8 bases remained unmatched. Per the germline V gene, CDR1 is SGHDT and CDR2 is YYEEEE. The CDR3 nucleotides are TGTGCCAGCCGACCGGGACAGGGGAGGACTGAAGCTTTCTTT. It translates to CASRPGQGRTEAFF.

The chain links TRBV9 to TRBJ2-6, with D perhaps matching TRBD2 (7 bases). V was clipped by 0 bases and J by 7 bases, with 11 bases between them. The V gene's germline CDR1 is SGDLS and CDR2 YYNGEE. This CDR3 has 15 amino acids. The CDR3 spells CASSVVGGLANVLTF. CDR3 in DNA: TGTGCCAGCAGCGTAGTAGGGGGACTAGCCAACGTCCTGACTTTC.

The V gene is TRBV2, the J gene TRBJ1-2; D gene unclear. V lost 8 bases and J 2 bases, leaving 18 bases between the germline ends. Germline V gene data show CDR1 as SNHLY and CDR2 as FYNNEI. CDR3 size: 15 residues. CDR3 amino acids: CASLNRSVFNYGYTF. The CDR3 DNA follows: TGTGCCAGCCTAAATCGATCCGTATTCAACTATGGCTACACCTTC.

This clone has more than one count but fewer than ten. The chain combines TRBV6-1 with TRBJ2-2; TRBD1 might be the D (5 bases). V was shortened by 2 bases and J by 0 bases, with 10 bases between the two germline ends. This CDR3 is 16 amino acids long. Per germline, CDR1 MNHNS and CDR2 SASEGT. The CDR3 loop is CASSEFRTPNTGELFF. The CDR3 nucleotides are TGTGCCAGCAGTGAATTTAGGACACCGAACACCGGGGAGCTGTTTTTT.

The CDR3: CASSQGGGRVSYEQYF. In nucleotides, the CDR3 is TGTGCCAGCAGCCAAGGAGGGGGACGTGTTTCCTACGAGCAGTACTTC. The chain couples TRBV4-2 to TRBJ2-7; possible D gene TRBD1, 6 bases. The germline V and J ends were trimmed by 1 base and 1 base, with 14 bases remaining between them. The CDR3 consists of 16 residues. Germline V gives CDR1 LGHNA, CDR2 YNFKEQ.

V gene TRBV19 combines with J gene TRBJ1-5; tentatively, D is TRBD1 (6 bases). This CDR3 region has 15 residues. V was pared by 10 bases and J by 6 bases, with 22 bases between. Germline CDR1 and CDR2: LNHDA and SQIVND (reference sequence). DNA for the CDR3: TGTGCCACCAGTGGGGCCCCAACAGGGTCTCAGCCCCAGCATTTT. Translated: CATSGAPTGSQPQHF.

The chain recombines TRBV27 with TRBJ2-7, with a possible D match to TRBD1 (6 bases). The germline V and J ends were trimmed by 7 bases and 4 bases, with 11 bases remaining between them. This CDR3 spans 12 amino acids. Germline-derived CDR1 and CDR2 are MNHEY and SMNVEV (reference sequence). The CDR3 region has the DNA TGTGCCAGCAAACAGGGTAGTTACGAGCAGTACTTC. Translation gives CASKQGSYEQYF.

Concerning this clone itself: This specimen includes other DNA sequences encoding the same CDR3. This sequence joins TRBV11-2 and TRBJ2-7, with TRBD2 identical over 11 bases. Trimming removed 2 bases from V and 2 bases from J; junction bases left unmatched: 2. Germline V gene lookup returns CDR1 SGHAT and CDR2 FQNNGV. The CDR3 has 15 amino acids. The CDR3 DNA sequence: TGTGCCAGCAGCTTACTAGCGGGGGGTACCTACGAGCAGTACTTC. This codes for CASSLLAGGTYEQYF.

The CDR3: CASSSTPRYIDQPQHF. In DNA form, the CDR3 reads TGTGCCAGCAGTTCCACACCCAGGTATATCGATCAGCCCCAGCATTTT. The rearrangement uses TRBV27 and TRBJ1-5; D gene unclear. Germline lookup yields CDR1 MNHEY and CDR2 SMNVEV (reference sequence). This CDR3 has 16 residues. Trimming took 4 bases from V and 5 from J, leaving 18 bases between them.

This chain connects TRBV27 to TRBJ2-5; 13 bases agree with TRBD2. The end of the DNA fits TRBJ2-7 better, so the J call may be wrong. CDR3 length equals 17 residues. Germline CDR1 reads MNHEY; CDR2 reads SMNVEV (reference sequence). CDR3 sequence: CASSVLGTSGIVDEQYF. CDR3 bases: TGTGCCAGCAGTGTATTGGGGACTAGCGGGATAGTCGACGAGCAGTACTTC.

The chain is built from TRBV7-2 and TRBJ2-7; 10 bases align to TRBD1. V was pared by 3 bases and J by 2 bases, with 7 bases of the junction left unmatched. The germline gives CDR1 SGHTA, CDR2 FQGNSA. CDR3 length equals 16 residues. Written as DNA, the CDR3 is TGTGCCAGCAGCTTCAATGCGGGACAGGGGACCTACGAGCAGTACTTC. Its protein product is CASSFNAGQGTYEQYF.

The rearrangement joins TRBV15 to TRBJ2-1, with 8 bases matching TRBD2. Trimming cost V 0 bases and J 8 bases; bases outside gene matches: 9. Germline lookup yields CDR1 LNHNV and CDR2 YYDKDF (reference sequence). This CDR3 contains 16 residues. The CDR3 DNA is TGTGCCACCAGCAGAGATCGGGTAGCGGGAAGGGATGAGCAGTTCTTC. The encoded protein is CATSRDRVAGRDEQFF.

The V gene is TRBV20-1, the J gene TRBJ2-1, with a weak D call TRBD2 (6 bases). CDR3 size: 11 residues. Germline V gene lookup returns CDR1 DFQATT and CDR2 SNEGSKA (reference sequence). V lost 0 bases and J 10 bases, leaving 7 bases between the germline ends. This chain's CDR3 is CSARELAEQFF. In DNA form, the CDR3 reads TGCAGTGCTAGAGAACTAGCAGAGCAGTTCTTC.

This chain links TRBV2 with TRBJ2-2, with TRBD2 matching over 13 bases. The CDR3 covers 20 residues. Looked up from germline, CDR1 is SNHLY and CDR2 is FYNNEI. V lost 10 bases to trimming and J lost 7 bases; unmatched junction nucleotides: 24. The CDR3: CAIPSPRSLAGGAWSGELFF. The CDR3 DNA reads TGTGCCATCCCATCCCCCCGTTCACTAGCGGGAGGGGCTTGGAGCGGGGAGCTGTTTTTT.

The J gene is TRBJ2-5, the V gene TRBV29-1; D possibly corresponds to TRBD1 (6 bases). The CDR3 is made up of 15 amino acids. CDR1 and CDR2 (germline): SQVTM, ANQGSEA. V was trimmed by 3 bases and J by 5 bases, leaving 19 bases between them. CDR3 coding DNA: TGCAGCGTTGAGACTCAGGGGAGAGTTATCGAGACCCAGTACTTC. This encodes CSVETQGRVIETQYF.

Written as DNA, the CDR3 is TGTGCCAGCAGTAATGAACCACTCACCTCCTACGAGCAGTACTTC. Translation gives CASSNEPLTSYEQYF. The chain combines TRBV6-5 with TRBJ2-7; the D is unclear. Deletions cut 5 bases from V and 0 bases from J, with 14 bases between. Per the germline V gene, CDR1 is MNHEY and CDR2 is SVGAGI. The CDR3 is 15 residues long.

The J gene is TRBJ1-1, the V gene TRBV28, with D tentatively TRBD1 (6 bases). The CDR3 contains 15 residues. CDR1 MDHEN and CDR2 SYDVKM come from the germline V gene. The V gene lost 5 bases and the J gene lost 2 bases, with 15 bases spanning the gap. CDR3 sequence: CASSPYTGTNTEAFF. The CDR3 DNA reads TGTGCCAGCAGTCCGTATACAGGGACCAACACTGAAGCTTTCTTT. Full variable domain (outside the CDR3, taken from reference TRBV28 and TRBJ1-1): DVKVTQSSRYLVKRTGEKVFLECVQDMDHENMFWYRQDPGLGLRLIYFSYDVKMKEKGDIPEGYSVSREKKERFSLILESASTNQTSMYLCASSPYTGTNTEAFFGQGTRLTVV.

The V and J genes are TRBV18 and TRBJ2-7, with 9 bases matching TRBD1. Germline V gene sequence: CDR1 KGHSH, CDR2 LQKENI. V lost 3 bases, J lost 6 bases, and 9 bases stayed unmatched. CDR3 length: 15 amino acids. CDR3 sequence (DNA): TGTGCCAGCTCACCGACAGGGGGGAATAACTTCGAGCAGTACTTC. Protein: CASSPTGGNNFEQYF.

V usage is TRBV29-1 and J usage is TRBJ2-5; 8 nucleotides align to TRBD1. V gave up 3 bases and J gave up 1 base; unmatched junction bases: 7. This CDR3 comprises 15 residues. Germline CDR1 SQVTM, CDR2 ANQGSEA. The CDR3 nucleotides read TGCAGCGTTGATGAGGGCAGGGGGCGCCAAGAGACCCAGTACTTC. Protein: CSVDEGRGRQETQYF.

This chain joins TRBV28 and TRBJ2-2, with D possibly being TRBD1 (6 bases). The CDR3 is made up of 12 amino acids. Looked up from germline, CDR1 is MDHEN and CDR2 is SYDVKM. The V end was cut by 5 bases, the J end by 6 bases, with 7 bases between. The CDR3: CASSPGAGELFF. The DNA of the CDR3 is TGTGCCAGCAGTCCAGGGGCCGGGGAGCTGTTTTTT.

Here the CDR3 reads CSVTGTGDGEQFF. CDR3 coding DNA: TGCAGCGTTACCGGGACAGGGGACGGTGAGCAGTTCTTC. V gene TRBV29-1 combines with J gene TRBJ2-1; 10 nucleotides agree with TRBD1. Germline CDR1 reads SQVTM; CDR2 reads ANQGSEA. V lost 5 bases, J lost 9 bases, and 7 bases stayed unmatched. The CDR3 runs to 13 residues.

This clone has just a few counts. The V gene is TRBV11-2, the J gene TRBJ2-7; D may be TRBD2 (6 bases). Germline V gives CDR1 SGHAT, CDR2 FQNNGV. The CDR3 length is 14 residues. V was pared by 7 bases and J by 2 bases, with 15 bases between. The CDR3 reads CASTQAGPTYEQYF. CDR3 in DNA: TGTGCCAGCACCCAAGCGGGCCCCACCTACGAGCAGTACTTC.

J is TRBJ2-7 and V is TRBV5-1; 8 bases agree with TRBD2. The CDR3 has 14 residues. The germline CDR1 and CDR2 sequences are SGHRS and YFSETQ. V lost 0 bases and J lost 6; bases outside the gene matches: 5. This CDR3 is CASSLAGGLGEQYF. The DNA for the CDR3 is TGCGCCAGCAGCTTGGCGGGGGGGCTAGGCGAGCAGTACTTC.

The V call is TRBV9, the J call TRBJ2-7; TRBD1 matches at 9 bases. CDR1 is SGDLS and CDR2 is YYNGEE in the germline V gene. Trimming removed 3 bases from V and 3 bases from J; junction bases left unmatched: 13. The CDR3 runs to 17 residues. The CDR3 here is CASSAQKSTGGVYEQYF. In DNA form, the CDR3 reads TGTGCCAGCAGCGCCCAAAAATCGACAGGGGGTGTCTACGAGCAGTACTTC.

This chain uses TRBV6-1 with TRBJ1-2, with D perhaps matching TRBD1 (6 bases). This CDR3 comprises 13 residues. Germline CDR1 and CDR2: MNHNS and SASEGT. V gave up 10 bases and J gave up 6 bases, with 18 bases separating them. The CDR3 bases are TGTGCCACCGCGGAGAGGGCAGGGGATGGCTACACCTTC. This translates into CATAERAGDGYTF.

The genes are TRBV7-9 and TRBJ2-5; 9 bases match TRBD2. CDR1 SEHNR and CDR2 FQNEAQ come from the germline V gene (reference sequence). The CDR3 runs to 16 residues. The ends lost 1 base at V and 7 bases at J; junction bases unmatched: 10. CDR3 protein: CASSLGLAGTRGTQYF. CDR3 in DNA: TGTGCCAGCAGCTTAGGTCTAGCGGGAACACGGGGGACCCAGTACTTC. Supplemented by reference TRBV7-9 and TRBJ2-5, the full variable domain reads DTGVSQNPRHKITKRGQNVTFRCDPISEHNRLYWYRQTLGQGPEFLTYFQNEAQLEKSRLLSDRFSAERPKGSFSTLEIQRTEQGDSAMYLCASSLGLAGTRGTQYFGPGTRLLVL.

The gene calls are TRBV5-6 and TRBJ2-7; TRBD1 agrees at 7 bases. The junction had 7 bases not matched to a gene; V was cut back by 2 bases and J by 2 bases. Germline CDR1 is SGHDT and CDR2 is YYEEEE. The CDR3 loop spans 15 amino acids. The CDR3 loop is CASSLRQGDTYEQYF. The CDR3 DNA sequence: TGTGCCAGCAGCTTAAGGCAGGGGGACACCTACGAGCAGTACTTC.